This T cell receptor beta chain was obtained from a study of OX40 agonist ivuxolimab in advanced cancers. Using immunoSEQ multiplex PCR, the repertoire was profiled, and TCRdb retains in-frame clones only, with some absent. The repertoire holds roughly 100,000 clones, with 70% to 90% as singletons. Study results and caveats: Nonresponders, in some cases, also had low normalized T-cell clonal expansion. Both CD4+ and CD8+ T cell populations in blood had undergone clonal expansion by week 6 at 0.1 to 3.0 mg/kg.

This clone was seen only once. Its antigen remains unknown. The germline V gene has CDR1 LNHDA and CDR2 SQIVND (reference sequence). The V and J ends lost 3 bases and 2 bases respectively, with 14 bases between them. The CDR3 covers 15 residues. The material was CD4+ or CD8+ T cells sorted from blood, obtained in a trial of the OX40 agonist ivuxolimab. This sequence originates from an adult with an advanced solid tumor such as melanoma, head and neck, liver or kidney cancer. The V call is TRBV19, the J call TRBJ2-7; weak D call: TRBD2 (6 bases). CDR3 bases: TGTGCCAGTAGTATTGACCGGGAGTTACCCTACGAGCAGTACTTC. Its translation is CASSIDRELPYEQYF.